This paragraph covers one TCR beta chain sequence. As originally analysed: Amplification with reference gene primers provided the estimates of nucleated cell counts. Using immunoSEQ multiplex PCR, the repertoire was profiled, and TCRdb retains in-frame clones only, with some absent. From that table come the V and J calls and clone size; the DNA was used to work out D and trimming. The sample includes about 210,000 clones, approximately 90% of them seen just once. The record originates from a study of blood T cell repertoires in COVID-19. On the study more broadly: Sources were T cells, B-cell-depleted T cells, or PBMCs; the material itself was cDNA or gDNA.

CDR1 SGHRS and CDR2 YFSETQ come from the germline V gene. V was clipped by 4 bases and J by 2 bases; unmatched bases: 7. This CDR3 has 16 amino acids. Sequencing used peripheral blood. This chain uses TRBV5-1 with TRBJ2-1; 9 positions agree with TRBD2. The receptor was derived from a man between 65 and 85 years old with acute or convalescent COVID-19. The CDR3 region has the DNA TGCGCCAGCAGCGACCTGACTAGCGGAGCCTACAATGAGCAGTTCTTC. Protein: CASSDLTSGAYNEQFF.